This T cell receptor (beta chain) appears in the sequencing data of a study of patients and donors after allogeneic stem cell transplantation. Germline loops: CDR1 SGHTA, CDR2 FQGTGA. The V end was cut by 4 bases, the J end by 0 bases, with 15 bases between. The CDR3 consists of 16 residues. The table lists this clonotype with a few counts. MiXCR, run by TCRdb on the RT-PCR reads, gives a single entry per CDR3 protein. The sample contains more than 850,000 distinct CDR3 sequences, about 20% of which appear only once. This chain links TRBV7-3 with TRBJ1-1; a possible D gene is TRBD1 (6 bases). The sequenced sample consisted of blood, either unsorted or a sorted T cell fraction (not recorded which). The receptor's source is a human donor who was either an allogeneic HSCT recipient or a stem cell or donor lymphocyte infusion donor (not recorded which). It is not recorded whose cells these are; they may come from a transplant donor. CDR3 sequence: CASSSQGYGLNTEAFF. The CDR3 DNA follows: TGTGCCAGCAGCTCACAGGGTTACGGTTTGAACACTGAAGCTTTCTTT.